This T cell receptor beta chain was observed in a study of blood T cell repertoires in COVID-19. Study in general: Samples came from the United States, Italy and Spain, spanning acute and convalescent COVID-19. T cells, B-cell-depleted T cells, or PBMCs supplied cDNA or gDNA.

Measured with immunoSEQ multiplex PCR; TCRdb has only the in-frame clones, and not every one. There are more than 250,000 clones in the sample; approximately 90% occur only once, and less than 4.5% lies in the top ten. Deletions cut 4 bases from V and 0 bases from J, with 9 bases between. The CDR3 has 14 amino acids. Germline CDR1 reads LNHDA; CDR2 reads SQIVND (reference sequence). The sequencing input was peripheral blood. The TCR originated in a man aged 18-30 years with active or convalescent COVID-19. J is TRBJ1-2 and V is TRBV19; D is unclear. CDR3 sequence reads: CASSRVTANYGYTF. The DNA for the CDR3 is TGTGCCAGTAGTAGGGTTACAGCTAACTATGGCTACACCTTC. The full variable domain, completed using reference TRBV19 and TRBJ1-2, is DGGITQSPKYLFRKEGQNVTLSCEQNLNHDAMYWYRQDPGQGLRLIYYSQIVNDFQKGDIAEGYSVSREKKESFPLTVTSAQKNPTAFYLCASSRVTANYGYTFGSGTRLTVV.